A single sample gave rise to the 14 T cell receptor beta chains below, sequenced in a study of T cells in women clearing cervical HPV infection. The data were produced by immunoSEQ multiplex PCR, yet TCRdb's version contains in-frame clones alone and is incomplete. This sample's table has tens of thousands of clones. Sample: blood buffy coat. All receptors derive from a woman between 18 and 69 years old with a cervical HPV16 infection that either progressed to CIN3+ or cleared (not recorded which).

As to this clone: The read ends 3 residues shy of where the CDR3 ends; the end is completed using the germline J gene. V and J are TRBV5-1 and TRBJ2-2; TRBD1 aligns across 7 bases. This CDR3 has 18 amino acids. From germline, CDR1 is SGHRS and CDR2 YFSETQ. CDR3 sequence: CASSLAGRGQLNNSPLFF. The covered CDR3 bases are TGCGCCAGCAGCTTGGCCGGTAGGGGGCAACTTAATAATTCACCG. Looking up the rest from reference TRBV5-1 and TRBJ2-2 gives the full variable domain: KAGVTQTPRYLIKTRGQQVTLSCSPISGHRSVSWYQQTPGQGLQFLFEYFSETQRNKGNFPGRFSGRQFSNSRSEMNVSTLELGDSALYLCASSLAGRGQLNNSPLFFGEGSRLTVL.

The covered CDR3 bases are TGCAGTGCTCCGTCGGGGGTTAGAAACAATGAG. It specifies CSAPSGVRNNE. The full CDR3 is CSAPSGVRNNEQFF. The J gene is TRBJ2-1, the V gene TRBV20-1; tentatively, D is TRBD2 (6 bases). The read halts 3 residues ahead of the CDR3 end, with the missing end drawn from the germline J gene. Germline assignment: CDR1 DFQATT and CDR2 SNEGSKA (reference sequence). There are 14 residues in the CDR3. Between the trimmed V and J ends, which lost 5 bases and 5 bases, there was a span of 16 bases.

Remarks on this clone: The CDR3 end is not reached by the read, which stops 3 residues before it; the germline J gene fills it in. The rearrangement uses TRBV2 and TRBJ1-2; 10 bases align to TRBD1. The CDR3 length is 15 residues. Germline trimming cut 6 bases from V and 6 bases from J; bases unmatched to any gene: 10. Germline V lookup: CDR1 SNHLY, CDR2 FYNNEI. Incomplete CDR3 DNA: TGTGCCAGCAGCATTACCGGGACAGGGGCGAATGGC. This translates into CASSITGTGANG. In full, the CDR3 is CASSITGTGANGYTF.

Notes on this clone: The read is 3 residues too short to cover the CDR3 end, so that end is filled in from the germline J gene. The chain has TRBV20-1 and TRBJ2-2, with D possibly matching TRBD2 (7 bases). Germline lookup yields CDR1 DFQATT and CDR2 SNEGSKA (reference sequence). The ends were cut back, 5 bases at V and 5 bases at J, with 18 bases in the middle. The CDR3 loop spans 15 amino acids. CDR3 protein: CSAPRGAVRTGELFF. The DNA read from the CDR3 is TGCAGTGCTCCCCGGGGGGCCGTAAGGACCGGGGAG.

For this clone: An end of the junction differs from the germline gene, which may be a read error. Read coverage stops 3 residues before the CDR3 terminus; the germline J gene supplies the remainder. The V and J genes are TRBV4-2 and TRBJ2-7; TRBD1 aligns across 7 bases. Germline CDR1 and CDR2: LGHNA and YNFKEQ. The CDR3 totals 14 residues. The sequenced CDR3 bases are TGCGCCAGCAGCCAAGTGACAGGGAGATACGAG. Protein product: CASSQVTGRYE. The whole CDR3 region reads CASSQVTGRYEQYF.

Note on this clone: Sequencing ends 3 residues short of the CDR3 end; the germline J gene provides the rest. J is TRBJ2-4 and V is TRBV7-2; no firm D call. This CDR3 region has 15 residues. In germline, CDR1 is SGHTA, CDR2 FQGNSA. The sequenced CDR3 bases are TGTGCCAGCAGCTTAATACCGGATTCTAACTATGGT. Residues: CASSLIPDSNYG. From start to end, the CDR3 is CASSLIPDSNYGQYF.

CDR3 sequence: CASTLGTGVRSEQFF. The part of the CDR3 DNA that was read is TGTGCCAGCACCCTCGGAACAGGGGTGAGGAGTGAG. This sequence joins TRBV28 and TRBJ2-1; TRBD1 matches at 7 bases. The CDR3 extends 3 residues past the end of the read, so its final part is completed from the germline J gene. With 7 bases clipped from V and 9 bases from J, the junction kept 15 bases outside the gene matches. Germline assignment: CDR1 MDHEN and CDR2 SYDVKM. The CDR3 is made up of 15 amino acids. The variable domain in full, with the rest retrieved from reference TRBV28 and TRBJ2-1, is DVKVTQSSRYLVKRTGEKVFLECVQDMDHENMFWYRQDPGLGLRLIYFSYDVKMKEKGDIPEGYSVSREKKERFSLILESASTNQTSMYLCASTLGTGVRSEQFFGPGTRLTVL.

In the case of this clone: Sequencing ends 3 residues short of the CDR3 end; the germline J gene provides the rest. This chain connects TRBV7-2 to TRBJ2-7, with D unresolved. Germline CDR1 reads SGHTA; CDR2 reads FQGNSA. The CDR3 has 13 residues. V was shortened by 2 bases and J by 2 bases, with 7 bases between the two germline ends. Incomplete CDR3 DNA: TGTGCCAGCAGCTTACCAGGAACCTACGAG. Translating gives CASSLPGTYE. The CDR3 reads in full as CASSLPGTYEQYF.

About this clone itself: Read coverage stops 3 residues before the CDR3 terminus; the germline J gene supplies the remainder. The chain combines TRBV7-6 with TRBJ1-1; 8 bases are shared with TRBD1. Germline trimming cut 1 base from V and 3 bases from J; bases unmatched to any gene: 13. This CDR3 has 18 residues. Germline-derived CDR1 and CDR2 are SGHVS and FNYEAQ. CDR3: CASSLVVSGTGSYTEAFF. The covered CDR3 bases are TGTGCCAGCAGCTTAGTTGTCTCCGGGACAGGATCATACACTGAA.

With respect to this clone: The read terminates 3 residues before the CDR3 end, so the remaining end is supplied by the germline J gene. This rearrangement joins TRBV13 to TRBJ2-7, with TRBD2 matching over 9 bases. In germline, CDR1 is PRHDT, CDR2 FYEKMQ (reference sequence). This CDR3 comprises 13 residues. V dropped 7 bases and J dropped 5; count of bases not matched to a gene: 6. CDR3 bases read: TGTGCCAGCATGGGACTAGCTGTCAACGAG. This sequence encodes CASMGLAVNE. Given in full, the CDR3 is CASMGLAVNEQYF.

As concerns this clone: Sequencing ends 3 residues short of the CDR3 end; the germline J gene provides the rest. This rearrangement joins TRBV6-2 or TRBV6-3 to TRBJ2-3, with D perhaps matching TRBD2 (6 bases). The CDR3 consists of 17 residues. Germline V CDR1 and CDR2: MNHEY, SVGEGT. Trimming took off 2 bases at V and 0 bases at J, with 15 bases between the two ends. The CDR3 here is CASSYAPAGDSTDTQYF. Incomplete CDR3 DNA: TGTGCCAGCAGTTACGCCCCAGCGGGCGATAGCACAGATACG.

Comments on this clone: The read falls 3 residues short of the CDR3 end, and the missing part is taken from the germline J gene. The chain combines TRBV10-1 with TRBJ2-5; 7 bases align to TRBD2. V gave up 5 bases and J gave up 1 base; unmatched junction bases: 1. The germline V gene has CDR1 WNHNN and CDR2 SYGVQD (reference sequence). The CDR3 covers 13 residues. CDR3 sequence: CASSKRGQETQYF. The sequenced part of the CDR3 DNA is TGCGCCAGCAGTAAGCGGGGCCAAGAGACC.

The sequenced part of the CDR3 DNA is TGTGCCAGCAGCTTAGGGGACCCGGGGTACGAG. It translates to CASSLGDPGYE. The whole CDR3 protein reads CASSLGDPGYEQYF. The rearrangement joins TRBV13 to TRBJ2-7, with a tentative D call TRBD2 (5 bases). Read data end 3 residues before the CDR3 end; the end is taken from the germline J gene. The CDR3 length is 14 residues. V dropped 0 bases and J dropped 4 bases, with 10 bases sitting between them. Germline V gene lookup returns CDR1 PRHDT and CDR2 FYEKMQ (reference sequence).

CDR3 bases read: TGTGCCACCAGCACCCAGAGGGAAAAA. Amino acid sequence: CATSTQREK. The whole CDR3 sequence is CATSTQREKLFF. The chain uses TRBV15 and TRBJ1-4; unclear D gene. The CDR3 goes on 3 residues after the read ends, and that part is filled in from the germline J gene. V was shortened by 4 bases and J by 8 bases, with 8 bases between the two germline ends. The CDR3 length is 12 residues. Germline assignment: CDR1 LNHNV and CDR2 YYDKDF (reference sequence).